This is a list of T cell receptor beta chains from one sample in a study of identical twins. TCRdb fed the 5' RACE reads into MiXCR, producing one record per CDR3 protein. This sample has 450,000 to 650,000 distinct CDR3 sequences; 12% to 15% occur once, and the top ten carry roughly 0.46%. The same data also went into a second study, on yellow fever vaccine responses in identical twins.

Sample: CD4+ T cells sorted from blood. Receptors were obtained from a woman aged 18-29 years in good health. The CDR3 runs from the conserved cysteine through the conserved F or W. A D gene is named only where the DNA matches it firmly. Clone size is shown for a subset of rows, as once, few, many or a class of expanded clone.

CASSRDRNNSPLHF	TGCGCCAGCAGCCGGGACAGAAACAATTCACCCCTCCACTTT	TRBJ1-6	TRBD1	many	TRBV5-1
CATSKYGTGDQETQYF	TGTGCCACTTCTAAGTATGGGACAGGGGATCAAGAGACCCAGTACTTC	TRBJ2-5	TRBD1	-	TRBV12-3/TRBV12-4
CSAQTISTDTQYF	TGCAGTGCGCAAACTATTAGCACAGATACGCAGTATTTT	TRBJ2-3	-	few	TRBV20-1
CASSFGTSGDNEQFF	TGTGCCAGCAGCTTCGGGACTAGCGGCGACAATGAGCAGTTCTTC	TRBJ2-1	TRBD2	few	TRBV11-2
CCAKTPPGTDSGNTIYF	TGCTGCGCTAAAACCCCCCCGGGGACAGACTCTGGAAACACCATATATTTT	TRBJ1-3	TRBD1	-	TRBV20-1
CASRLREGFYEQYF	TGTGCCAGCAGGCTACGGGAGGGCTTCTACGAGCAGTACTTC	TRBJ2-7	TRBD2	few	TRBV7-8
CASSQGTGTNQPQHF	TGTGCCAGCAGCCAAGGGACAGGGACTAATCAGCCCCAGCATTTT	TRBJ1-5	TRBD1	few	TRBV3-1
CSARAERSYNEQFF	TGCAGTGCTAGAGCGGAGCGCTCCTACAATGAGCAGTTCTTC	TRBJ2-1	-	few	TRBV20-1
CASSEPSSYNEQFF	TGTGCCAGCAGTGAGCCGAGCTCCTACAATGAGCAGTTCTTC	TRBJ2-1	-	-	TRBV2
CASSSGQGNNSPLHF	TGTGCCAGCAGCTCGGGACAGGGGAATAATTCACCCCTCCACTTT	TRBJ1-6	TRBD1	-	TRBV11-2
CASTLRLEGTEAFF	TGTGCCAGCACCCTCCGGCTGGAGGGCACTGAAGCTTTCTTT	TRBJ1-1	-	-	TRBV6-1
CSVGQAGYNEQFF	TGCAGCGTTGGGCAAGCGGGTTACAATGAGCAGTTCTTC	TRBJ2-1	-	many	TRBV29-1
CASSEGVALHF	TGTGCCAGCAGTGAAGGGGTAGCCCTCCACTTT	TRBJ1-6	-	many	TRBV12-3/TRBV12-4
CASSVVRTGPSEQFF	TGTGCCAGCAGCGTAGTTCGGACAGGCCCGAGTGAGCAGTTCTTC	TRBJ2-1	TRBD1	-	TRBV9
CASSQGFGGGQETQYF	TGCGCCAGCAGCCAAGGATTCGGGGGGGGCCAAGAGACCCAGTACTTC	TRBJ2-5	TRBD2	few	TRBV4-1
CSASGGAEQPQHF	TGCAGTGCTAGCGGGGGCGCCGAACAGCCCCAGCATTTT	TRBJ1-5	-	-	TRBV20-1
CASSQDRGPMGEKLFF	TGTGCCAGCAGCCAAGATCGAGGCCCCATGGGCGAAAAACTGTTTTTT	TRBJ1-4	-	few	TRBV3-1
CASSSAHPGDTQYF	TGCGCCAGCAGCTCGGCCCATCCGGGAGATACGCAGTATTTT	TRBJ2-3	-	-	TRBV5-1
CASSYSDSGRGETQYF	TGTGCCAGCAGTTACTCAGATAGCGGGAGGGGAGAGACCCAGTACTTC	TRBJ2-5	TRBD2	-	TRBV6-5
CAISGDRGYGYTF	TGTGCCATCAGCGGAGACAGGGGGTATGGCTACACCTTC	TRBJ1-2	TRBD1	-	TRBV10-3
CAIPVGAANTGELFF	TGTGCCATCCCTGTGGGGGCAGCGAACACCGGGGAGCTGTTTTTT	TRBJ2-2	-	few	TRBV10-3
CASSVAGTEQFF	TGTGCCAGCAGCGTAGCAGGGACTGAGCAGTTCTTC	TRBJ2-1	-	few	TRBV9
CASSWDRGQPQHF	TGCGCCAGCAGCTGGGACAGGGGACAGCCCCAGCATTTT	TRBJ1-5	TRBD1	few	TRBV5-1
CASSLGVQGGEQFF	TGTGCCAGCAGTTTAGGGGTCCAGGGCGGGGAGCAGTTCTTC	TRBJ2-1	-	many	TRBV12-3/TRBV12-4
CASSLDSGPRGETQYF	TGCGCCAGCAGCTTGGACAGCGGGCCGCGGGGGGAGACCCAGTACTTC	TRBJ2-5	TRBD2	-	TRBV5-1
CASSQTGNEQFF	TGTGCCAGCAGCCAGACAGGGAATGAGCAGTTCTTC	TRBJ2-1	TRBD1	-	TRBV12-3/TRBV12-4
CATSDRRGQRQFF	TGTGCCACCAGTGATCGCAGGGGGCAAAGGCAGTTCTTC	TRBJ2-1	TRBD1	-	TRBV24-1
CASSYQGLANNEQFF	TGTGCCAGCAGTTACCAGGGACTGGCCAACAATGAGCAGTTCTTC	TRBJ2-1	-	-	TRBV6-5
CAIRPGEHEKLFF	TGTGCCATCAGGCCGGGAGAGCATGAAAAACTGTTTTTT	TRBJ1-4	-	-	TRBV10-3
CASSGQNSPLHF	TGTGCCAGCAGTGGACAAAATTCACCCCTCCACTTT	TRBJ1-6	-	many	TRBV6-6
CASRPRGDGTEAFF	TGTGCCAGCAGACCTCGGGGGGATGGCACTGAAGCTTTCTTT	TRBJ1-1	-	many	TRBV3-1
CSVDSETSGSSYEQYF	TGCAGCGTTGATAGCGAGACTAGCGGGAGCTCCTACGAGCAGTACTTC	TRBJ2-7	TRBD2	-	TRBV29-1
CASSLLYGHLQSDTQYF	TGTGCCAGCAGTCTCCTGTACGGGCACCTGCAATCAGATACGCAGTATTTT	TRBJ2-3	-	-	TRBV14
CASMRGSNYGYTF	TGTGCCAGCATGAGGGGAAGTAACTATGGCTACACCTTC	TRBJ1-2	-	-	TRBV6-4
CASSQEEAGDTQYF	TGCGCCAGCAGCCAAGAGGAGGCGGGAGATACGCAGTATTTT	TRBJ2-3	-	-	TRBV4-1
CASSLEVRGWDSYEQYF	TGCGCCAGCAGCTTGGAGGTTAGGGGTTGGGATTCCTACGAGCAGTACTTC	TRBJ2-7	-	-	TRBV5-1
CSAIRLAGGRGDTDTQYF	TGCAGTGCTATTCGACTAGCGGGGGGCCGGGGGGACACAGATACGCAGTATTTT	TRBJ2-3	TRBD2	few	TRBV20-1
CASRGWTGTLSGNTIYF	TGTGCCAGCAGAGGGTGGACAGGGACATTGTCTGGAAACACCATATATTTT	TRBJ1-3	TRBD1	-	TRBV12-3/TRBV12-4